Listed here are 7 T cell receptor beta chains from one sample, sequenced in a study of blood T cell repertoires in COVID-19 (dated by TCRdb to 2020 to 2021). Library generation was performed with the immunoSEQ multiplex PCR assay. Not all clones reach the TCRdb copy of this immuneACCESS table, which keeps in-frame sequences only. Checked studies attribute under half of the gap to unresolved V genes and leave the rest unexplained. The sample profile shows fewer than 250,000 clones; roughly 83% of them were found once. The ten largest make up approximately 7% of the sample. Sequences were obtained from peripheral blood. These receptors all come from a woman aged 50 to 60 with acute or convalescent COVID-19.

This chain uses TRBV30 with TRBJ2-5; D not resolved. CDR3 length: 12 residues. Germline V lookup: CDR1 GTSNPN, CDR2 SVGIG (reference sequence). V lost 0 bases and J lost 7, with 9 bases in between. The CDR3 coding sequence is TGTGCCTGGAGTGTATCTTCAGGGACCCAGTACTTC. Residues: CAWSVSSGTQYF.

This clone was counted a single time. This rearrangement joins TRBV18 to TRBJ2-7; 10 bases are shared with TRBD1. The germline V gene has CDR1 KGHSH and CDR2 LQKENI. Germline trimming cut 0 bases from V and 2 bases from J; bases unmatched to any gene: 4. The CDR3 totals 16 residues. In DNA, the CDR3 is TGTGCCAGCTCACCACCGTTTGGGACAGGGGCCTACGAGCAGTACTTC. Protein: CASSPPFGTGAYEQYF.

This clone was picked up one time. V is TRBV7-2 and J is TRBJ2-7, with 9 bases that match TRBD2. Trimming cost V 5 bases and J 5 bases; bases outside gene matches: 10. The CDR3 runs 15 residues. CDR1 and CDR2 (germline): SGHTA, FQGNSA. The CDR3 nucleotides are TGTGCCAGCAGCCTGACCTTAGCGGGAGTCCACGAGCAGTACTTC. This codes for CASSLTLAGVHEQYF.

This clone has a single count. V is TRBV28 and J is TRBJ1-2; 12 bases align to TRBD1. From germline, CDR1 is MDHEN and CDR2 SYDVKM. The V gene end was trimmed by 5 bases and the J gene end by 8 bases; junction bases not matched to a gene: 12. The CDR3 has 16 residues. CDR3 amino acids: CASSPYPGQGAEGYTF. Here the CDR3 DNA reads TGTGCCAGCAGTCCCTACCCGGGACAGGGGGCAGAAGGCTACACCTTC.

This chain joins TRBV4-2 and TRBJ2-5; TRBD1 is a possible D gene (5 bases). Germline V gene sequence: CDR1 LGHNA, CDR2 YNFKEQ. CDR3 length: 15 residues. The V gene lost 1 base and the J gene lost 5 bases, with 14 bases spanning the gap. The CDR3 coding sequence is TGTGCCAGCAGCCAAGGGGGCACGGTGGCCGAGACCCAGTACTTC. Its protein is CASSQGGTVAETQYF.

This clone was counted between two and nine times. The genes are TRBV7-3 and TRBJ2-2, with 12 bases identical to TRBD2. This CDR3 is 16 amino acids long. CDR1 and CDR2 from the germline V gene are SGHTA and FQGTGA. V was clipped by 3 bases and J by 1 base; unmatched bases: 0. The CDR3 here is CASSLTSGGNTGELFF. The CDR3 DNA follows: TGTGCCAGCAGCTTGACTAGCGGGGGGAACACCGGGGAGCTGTTTTTT.

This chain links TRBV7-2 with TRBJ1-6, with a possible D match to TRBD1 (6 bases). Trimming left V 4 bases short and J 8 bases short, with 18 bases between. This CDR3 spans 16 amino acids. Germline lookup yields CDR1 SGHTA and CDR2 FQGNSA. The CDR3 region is CASSWRGGARYSPLHF. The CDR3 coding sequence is TGTGCCAGCAGCTGGCGCGGGGGGGCGCGTTATTCACCCCTCCACTTT. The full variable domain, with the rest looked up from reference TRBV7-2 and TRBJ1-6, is GAGVSQSPSNKVTEKGKDVELRCDPISGHTALYWYRQSLGQGLEFLIYFQGNSAPDKSGLPSDRFSAERTGGSVSTLTIQRTQQEDSAVYLCASSWRGGARYSPLHFGNGTRLTVT.